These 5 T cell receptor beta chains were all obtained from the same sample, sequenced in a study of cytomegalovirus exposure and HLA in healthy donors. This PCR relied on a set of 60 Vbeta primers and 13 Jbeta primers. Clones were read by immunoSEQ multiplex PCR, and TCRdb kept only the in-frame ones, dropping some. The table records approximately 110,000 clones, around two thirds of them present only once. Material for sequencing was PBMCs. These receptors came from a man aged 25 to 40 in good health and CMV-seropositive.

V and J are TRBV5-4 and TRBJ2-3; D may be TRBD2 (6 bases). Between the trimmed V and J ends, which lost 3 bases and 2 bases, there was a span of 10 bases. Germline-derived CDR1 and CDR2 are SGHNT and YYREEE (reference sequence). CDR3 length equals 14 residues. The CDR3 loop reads CASSSGLSTDTQYF. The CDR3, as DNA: TGTGCCAGCAGCTCGGGACTCTCCACAGATACGCAGTATTTT. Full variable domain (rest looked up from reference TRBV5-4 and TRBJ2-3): ETGVTQSPTHLIKTRGQQVTLRCSSQSGHNTVSWYQQALGQGPQFIFQYYREEENGRGNFPPRFSGLQFPNYSSELNVNALELDDSALYLCASSSGLSTDTQYFGPGTRLTVL.

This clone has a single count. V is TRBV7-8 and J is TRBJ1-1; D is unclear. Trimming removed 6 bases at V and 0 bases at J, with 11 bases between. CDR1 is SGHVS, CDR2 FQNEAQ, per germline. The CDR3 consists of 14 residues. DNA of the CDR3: TGTGCCAGCAGGGCCGGAGGCCTGAACACTGAAGCTTTCTTT. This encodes CASRAGGLNTEAFF.

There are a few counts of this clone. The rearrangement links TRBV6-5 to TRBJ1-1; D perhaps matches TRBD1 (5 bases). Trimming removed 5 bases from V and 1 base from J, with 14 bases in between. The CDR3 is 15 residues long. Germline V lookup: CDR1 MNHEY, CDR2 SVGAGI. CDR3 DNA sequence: TGTGCCAGCAGTCGGGGGGATCGCGGGAACACTGAAGCTTTCTTT. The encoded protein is CASSRGDRGNTEAFF.

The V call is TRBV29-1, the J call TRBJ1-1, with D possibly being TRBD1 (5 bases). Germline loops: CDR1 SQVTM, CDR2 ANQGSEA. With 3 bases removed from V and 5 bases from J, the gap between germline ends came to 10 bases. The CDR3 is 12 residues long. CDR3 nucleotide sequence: TGCAGCGTTGATCGGGGGTTAACTGAAGCTTTCTTT. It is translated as CSVDRGLTEAFF. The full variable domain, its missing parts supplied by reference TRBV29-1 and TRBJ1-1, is SAVISQKPSRDICQRGTSLTIQCQVDSQVTMMFWYRQQPGQSLTLIATANQGSEATYESGFVIDKFPISRPNLTFSTLTVSNMSPEDSSIYLCSVDRGLTEAFFGQGTRLTVV.

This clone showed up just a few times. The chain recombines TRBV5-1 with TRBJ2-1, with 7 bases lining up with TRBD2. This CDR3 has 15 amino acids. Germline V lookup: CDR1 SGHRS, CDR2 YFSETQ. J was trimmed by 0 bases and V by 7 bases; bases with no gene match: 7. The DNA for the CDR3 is TGCGCCAGCGTCGCGGGGGTTAGCTCCTACAATGAGCAGTTCTTC. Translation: CASVAGVSSYNEQFF.